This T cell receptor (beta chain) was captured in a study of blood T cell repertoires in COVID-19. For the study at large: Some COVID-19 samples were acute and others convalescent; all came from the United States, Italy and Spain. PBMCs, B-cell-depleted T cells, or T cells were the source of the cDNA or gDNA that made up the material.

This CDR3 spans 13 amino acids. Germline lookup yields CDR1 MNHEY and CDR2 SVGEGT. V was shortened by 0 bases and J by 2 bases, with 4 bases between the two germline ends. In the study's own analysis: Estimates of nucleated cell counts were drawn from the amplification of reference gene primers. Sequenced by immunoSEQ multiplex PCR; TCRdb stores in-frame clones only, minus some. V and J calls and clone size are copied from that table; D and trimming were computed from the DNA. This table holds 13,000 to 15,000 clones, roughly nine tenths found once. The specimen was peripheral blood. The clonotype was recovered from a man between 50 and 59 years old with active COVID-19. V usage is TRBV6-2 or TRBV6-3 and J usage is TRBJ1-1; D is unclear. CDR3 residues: CASSYSYNTEAFF. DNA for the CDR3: TGTGCCAGCAGTTACTCCTATAACACTGAAGCTTTCTTT.